The 28 T cell receptor beta chains listed next were all sequenced from one sample in a study of immune evolution from preneoplasia to lung adenocarcinoma. Profiled with immunoSEQ multiplex PCR; TCRdb holds only in-frame clones, not every one. Here the sample spans under 13,000 clones, less than 85% being singletons. Sequencing used FFPE minimally invasive lung adenocarcinoma tissue. The receptors come from a person aged 65 to 85 with lung adenocarcinoma.

The gene calls are TRBV10-3 and TRBJ2-5; no clear D gene. The CDR3 totals 14 residues. CDR1 is ENHRY, CDR2 SYGVKD, per germline. V was shortened by 10 bases and J by 1 base, with 16 bases between the two germline ends. CDR3 region: CATRTVAGQETQYF. The DNA of the CDR3 is TGTGCCACAAGGACGGTCGCCGGCCAAGAGACCCAGTACTTC.

This chain connects TRBV20-1 to TRBJ2-7, with D unclear. The V and J ends lost 3 bases and 4 bases respectively, with 7 bases between them. Per germline, CDR1 DFQATT and CDR2 SNEGSKA (reference sequence). The CDR3 has 11 residues. The CDR3 DNA reads as TGCAGTGCTAGGCTCGGGTACGAGCAGTACTTC. It specifies CSARLGYEQYF.

This clone was observed a few times. The rearrangement joins TRBV6-1 to TRBJ1-1, with 8 bases lining up with TRBD1. The CDR3 covers 13 residues. The germline V gene encodes CDR1 MNHNS and CDR2 SASEGT. With V trimmed by 5 bases and J by 6 bases, 5 bases remained unmatched. The CDR3 here is CASSFQGASEAFF. The CDR3 bases are TGTGCCAGCAGTTTTCAGGGGGCGTCTGAAGCTTTCTTT.

The chain carries TRBV2 and TRBJ2-1, with a tentative D call TRBD1 (6 bases). Trimming took off 6 bases at V and 4 bases at J, with 19 bases between the two ends. This CDR3 has 16 residues. Germline V lookup: CDR1 SNHLY, CDR2 FYNNEI. Here the CDR3 reads CASSLRRRQEYNEQFF. For the CDR3, the DNA is TGTGCCAGCAGCCTCAGGAGGAGACAGGAATACAATGAGCAGTTCTTC. The full variable domain, with the rest looked up from reference TRBV2 and TRBJ2-1, is EPEVTQTPSHQVTQMGQEVILRCVPISNHLYFYWYRQILGQKVEFLVSFYNNEISEKSEIFDDQFSVERPDGSNFTLKIRSTKLEDSAMYFCASSLRRRQEYNEQFFGPGTRLTVL.

The chain couples TRBV5-1 to TRBJ1-2, with D possibly TRBD1 on 5 matching bases. CDR1 is SGHRS, CDR2 YFSETQ, per germline. The CDR3 extends over 15 amino acids. V lost 0 bases and J lost 7, with 16 bases in between. CDR3 sequence: CASSLGDRSDGGYTF. CDR3 sequence (DNA): TGCGCCAGCAGCTTGGGGGACCGCAGTGATGGTGGCTACACCTTC.

By sample fraction, this clone is medium-sized (0.01 to 0.1%). V usage is TRBV11-2 and J usage is TRBJ1-2; 9 nucleotides agree with TRBD1. The germline CDR1 and CDR2 sequences are SGHAT and FQNNGV. Trimming took 7 bases from V and 7 from J; bases not matched to a gene: 7. CDR3 size: 13 residues. In nucleotides, the CDR3 is TGTGCCAGCACCTACAGGGGGCTCGCTGGCTACACCTTC. Translating gives CASTYRGLAGYTF.

This clone was seen a single time. The CDR3 loop reads CASSALLAGGQGTGELFF. In DNA form, the CDR3 reads TGTGCCAGCAGTGCTTTACTAGCGGGGGGGCAGGGCACCGGGGAGCTGTTTTTT. The chain is built from TRBV2 and TRBJ2-2; 13 bases are a match to TRBD2. Germline-derived CDR1 and CDR2 are SNHLY and FYNNEI. Trimming at V came to 4 bases and at J to 4 bases, leaving 9 bases not matched to a gene. This CDR3 has 18 residues.

The chain couples TRBV14 to TRBJ2-1; no definite D call. There are 15 residues in the CDR3. Trimming cost V 4 bases and J 3 bases, with 13 bases left between them. CDR1 is SGHDN, CDR2 FVKESK, per germline. CDR3: CASSLFRMGYNEQFF. The DNA of the CDR3 is TGTGCCAGCAGCCTCTTTAGGATGGGCTACAATGAGCAGTTCTTC.

The V gene is TRBV28, the J gene TRBJ2-1, with D possibly being TRBD2 (7 bases). Deletions cut 4 bases from V and 7 bases from J, with 20 bases between. Germline assignment: CDR1 MDHEN and CDR2 SYDVKM. The CDR3 is made up of 16 amino acids. The chain's CDR3 is CASSYYHGGRGNEQFF. CDR3 nucleotide sequence: TGTGCCAGCAGTTACTACCACGGGGGGCGCGGGAATGAGCAGTTCTTC.

The V gene is TRBV11-2, the J gene TRBJ2-7, with D maybe TRBD2 (6 bases). The V gene's germline CDR1 is SGHAT and CDR2 FQNNGV. CDR3 size: 14 residues. Trimming removed 1 base from V and 1 base from J, with 8 bases in between. For the CDR3, the DNA is TGTGCCAGCAGCTTAGTTGCGGGATCCTACGAGCAGTACTTC. Its protein is CASSLVAGSYEQYF.

The rearrangement links TRBV5-6 to TRBJ2-1; perhaps TRBD2 as D (5 bases). V lost 3 bases, J lost 10 bases, and 11 bases lay in between. Germline V CDR1 and CDR2: SGHDT, YYEEEE. The CDR3 is 12 amino acids. The CDR3 loop is CASSSVRGEQFF. CDR3 in DNA: TGTGCCAGCAGCTCAGTCCGAGGGGAGCAGTTCTTC. The complete variable domain, with remaining parts taken from reference TRBV5-6 and TRBJ2-1, reads DAGVTQSPTHLIKTRGQQVTLRCSPKSGHDTVSWYQQALGQGPQFIFQYYEEEERQRGNFPDRFSGHQFPNYSSELNVNALLLGDSALYLCASSSVRGEQFFGPGTRLTVL.

V gene TRBV2 combines with J gene TRBJ2-3; a weak D match, TRBD2 (5 bases). Germline V gene lookup returns CDR1 SNHLY and CDR2 FYNNEI. This CDR3 has 17 residues. Trimming stripped 5 bases from V and 2 bases from J, with 20 bases between. CDR3 sequence: CASSPNGLAAFTDTQYF. The CDR3 coding sequence is TGTGCCAGCAGTCCGAACGGACTCGCGGCATTCACAGATACGCAGTATTTT. The whole variable domain, remainder taken from reference TRBV2 and TRBJ2-3, is EPEVTQTPSHQVTQMGQEVILRCVPISNHLYFYWYRQILGQKVEFLVSFYNNEISEKSEIFDDQFSVERPDGSNFTLKIRSTKLEDSAMYFCASSPNGLAAFTDTQYFGPGTRLTVL.

The rearrangement links TRBV7-9 to TRBJ1-2; TRBD1 matches at 9 bases. The V segment lost 5 bases and the J segment 8 bases; nucleotides outside the gene matches: 9. Germline CDR1 SEHNR, CDR2 FQNEAQ (reference sequence). The CDR3 spans 14 residues. As DNA, the CDR3 is TGTGCCAGCAGCATCGGGACAGGGCTAGAGGGCTACACCTTC. It specifies CASSIGTGLEGYTF.

The chain couples TRBV6-5 to TRBJ1-5; D possibly corresponds to TRBD1 (5 bases). V lost 6 bases to trimming and J lost 5 bases, with 14 bases between them. CDR1 and CDR2 from the germline V gene are MNHEY and SVGAGI. This CDR3 is 14 amino acids long. This CDR3 is CASRLGAGYQPQHF. CDR3 nucleotides: TGTGCCAGCAGACTAGGGGCAGGCTATCAGCCCCAGCATTTT.

J is TRBJ2-1 and V is TRBV10-3; 9 nucleotides match TRBD2. CDR1 and CDR2 (germline): ENHRY, SYGVKD. The CDR3 sequence is 16 residues long. Unmatched junction bases numbered 11, after V lost 4 bases and J lost 7 bases. The CDR3 region has the DNA TGTGCCATCAGTGGTGGGGGACTAGCTCAAGTGAATGAGCAGTTCTTC. Translation gives CAISGGGLAQVNEQFF.

The rearrangement uses TRBV4-1 and TRBJ1-1; D uncertain. Per germline, CDR1 MGHRA and CDR2 YSYEKL. V lost 2 bases and J lost 3, with 4 bases in between. CDR3 size: 12 residues. CDR3 DNA: TGCGCCAGCAGCCAATCGGACACTGAAGCTTTCTTT. Protein: CASSQSDTEAFF.

This chain uses TRBV9 with TRBJ1-5; perhaps TRBD1 as D (6 bases). Deletions cut 4 bases from V and 7 bases from J, with 15 bases between. The CDR3 spans 14 residues. Germline V CDR1 and CDR2: SGDLS, YYNGEE. The CDR3: CASSSSLGGQPQHF. The CDR3 nucleotides read TGTGCCAGCAGCTCGTCCCTGGGGGGCCAGCCCCAGCATTTT.

V usage is TRBV5-4 and J usage is TRBJ1-3; 7 bases map to TRBD1. Germline CDR1 reads SGHNT; CDR2 reads YYREEE (reference sequence). The CDR3 totals 15 residues. V lost 3 bases to trimming and J lost 5 bases; unmatched junction nucleotides: 8. The CDR3, as DNA: TGTGCCAGCAGCTCCCCCGGGACAGAGAGAAACACCATATATTTT. Translating gives CASSSPGTERNTIYF.

This clone was seen a single time. The chain is built from TRBV10-3 and TRBJ1-6; D remains ambiguous. The germline V and J ends were trimmed by 0 bases and 5 bases, with 8 bases remaining between them. The CDR3 is 15 amino acids. Germline CDR1 reads ENHRY; CDR2 reads SYGVKD. CDR3 bases: TGTGCCATCAGTGAGTCGGTTCAGGATAATTCACCCCTCCACTTT. Protein sequence: CAISESVQDNSPLHF.

This clone occurred a few times. V is TRBV5-8 and J is TRBJ1-4; TRBD1 aligns across 8 bases. The CDR3 is 15 residues long. The germline V gene encodes CDR1 SGHTS and CDR2 YDEGEE. The junction had 12 bases not matched to a gene; V was cut back by 4 bases and J by 10 bases. As DNA, the CDR3 is TGTGCCAGCAGCCAACCGGACAGGGTGGGGGGAAAACTGTTTTTT. It codes for CASSQPDRVGGKLFF.

The chain carries TRBV5-1 and TRBJ2-7; the D call may be TRBD1 or TRBD2 (6 bases each). Trimming cost V 0 bases and J 4 bases, with 14 bases left between them. Germline CDR1 is SGHRS and CDR2 is YFSETQ. The CDR3 has 15 residues. The CDR3 bases are TGCGCCAGCAGCTTGGCTTTGGGGGGCGGGTACGAGCAGTACTTC. It specifies CASSLALGGGYEQYF.

This rearrangement joins TRBV16 to TRBJ2-7; TRBD2 matches 8 bases. The CDR3 runs to 14 residues. Germline CDR1 KGHSY, CDR2 FQNENV. Germline trimming cut 8 bases from V and 6 bases from J; bases unmatched to any gene: 12. The CDR3 DNA follows: TGTGCCAGCCGTCCCCGCGGGGGGTTCGGCGAGCAGTACTTC. Protein product: CASRPRGGFGEQYF.

This chain links TRBV30 with TRBJ2-1; unclear D gene. The CDR3 covers 14 residues. The germline CDR1 and CDR2 sequences are GTSNPN and SVGIG (reference sequence). V lost 3 bases and J 0 bases, leaving 9 bases between the germline ends. CDR3 DNA sequence: TGTGCCTGGAGCGCGGAGCCCTCCTACAATGAGCAGTTCTTC. It specifies CAWSAEPSYNEQFF.

In this sample, this clone turned up once. V gene TRBV7-9 combines with J gene TRBJ2-2; the D gene is possibly TRBD2 (5 bases). V gave up 8 bases and J gave up 4 bases, with 14 bases separating them. The germline V gene encodes CDR1 SEHNR and CDR2 FQNEAQ (reference sequence). The CDR3 is 14 amino acids. Here the CDR3 reads CASRPSGITGELFF. CDR3 DNA sequence: TGTGCCAGCCGCCCATCGGGGATCACCGGGGAGCTGTTTTTT.

The V call is TRBV6-1, the J call TRBJ1-4; D ambiguous. Per germline, CDR1 MNHNS and CDR2 SASEGT. This CDR3 contains 15 residues. Deletions cut 3 bases from V and 0 bases from J, with 8 bases between. This chain's CDR3 is CASSEFQATNEKLFF. The CDR3, as DNA: TGTGCCAGCAGTGAGTTCCAGGCAACTAATGAAAAACTGTTTTTT.

The chain uses TRBV28 and TRBJ1-1; D is possibly TRBD1 (5 bases). CDR3 length: 17 amino acids. Germline V gives CDR1 MDHEN, CDR2 SYDVKM. The V and J ends lost 6 bases and 1 base respectively, with 21 bases between them. The CDR3 bases are TGTGCCAGCAGACGATTTGGGGTCCGAGGGGCGAACACTGAAGCTTTCTTT. It translates to CASRRFGVRGANTEAFF.

V is TRBV7-9 and J is TRBJ2-3, with D maybe TRBD2 (7 bases). The CDR3 consists of 17 residues. Germline V gives CDR1 SEHNR, CDR2 FQNEAQ (reference sequence). V dropped 0 bases and J dropped 11 bases, with 24 bases sitting between them. CDR3 nucleotide sequence: TGTGCCAGCAGCTTAGCGGACGCGGGGGCGGATTCCTGGGTGCAGTATTTT. The encoded protein is CASSLADAGADSWVQYF.

The CDR3 loop is CAGRRLAENTGELFF. The CDR3 nucleotides are TGTGCCGGCCGCAGACTAGCGGAGAACACCGGGGAGCTGTTTTTT. The chain employs TRBV6-1 and TRBJ2-2; 9 positions match TRBD2. J lost 1 base, V lost 11 bases, and 8 bases had no gene match. Germline V lookup: CDR1 MNHNS, CDR2 SASEGT. The CDR3 consists of 15 residues.